The sequence of this TCR beta chain was determined in a study of cytomegalovirus exposure and HLA in healthy donors (dated by TCRdb to 2017 to 2019). In terms of the full investigation: In an earlier analysis of 450 to 750 of the donors, 250 to 350 Gb of sequence data and 117 million unique TCR beta sequences from roughly 180 million T cells were reported. Roughly 300 gigabases of sequencing data and tens of millions of unique TCR sequences made up an early release that covered several hundred HLA-typed donors. Among the approximately 430 genotyped donors, under 90% belonged to the genetic ancestry cluster associated with self-reported Caucasian donors. The aim of the study was to test whether cataloging public T cell receptors could identify signatures of past pathogen exposure. Using immunosequencing, the study profiled T cell repertoires from 640 or so subjects and related those repertoires to cytomegalovirus serostatus. A separate validation cohort of over 95 different subjects was used in addition to the roughly 670-subject first cohort. To predict cytomegalovirus infection status, the study combined high-throughput TCR immunosequencing, statistical association of individual TCRs with disease status, and machine learning. A later analysis re-analyzed previously published TCR beta repertoires from 660 or so donors and added high-resolution HLA genotyping to study TCR occurrence patterns. The later analysis used no new phenotypic data to find candidate immune exposures, relying instead on TCR beta sequences and their occurrence across donors. An earlier analysis of several hundred of the donors applied high-throughput TCR beta sequencing to assess whether each TCR beta V gene segment acted as functional or pseudogenic. Donor age, sex, ethnicity and CMV serostatus were compiled together with the repertoire data. A later genetic analysis took genome-wide SNP genotypes for about 55% of the 666 donors and used that subset as a discovery cohort. Every discovery cohort repertoire had been produced on one sequencing platform. Class I and class II HLA loci were covered by the typing at four-digit resolution. Typing coverage differed by locus: A, B, C, DRB1 and DQB1 were typed in roughly 620-630 donors, DQA1 in 522, DPA1 in 606, and DPB1 in 400 to 490. Five DR-DQ haplotypes were handled as single units for association and clustering because linkage in the cohort was strong. Across 300 to 400 genotyped donors of the cohort, an average of 235,054 unique TCR beta nucleotide sequences per donor were sequenced, and 15% to 20% of those sequences were non-productive. Results the study describes overall, beyond this receptor: For the cohort, immune exposure information was limited to CMV serostatus. A cluster of highly shared sequence variants was judged likely to be a technical artifact of the sequencing pipeline. Across donors, most TCR sequences were observed very rarely, whereas some public TCRs were present in many individuals. The classifier was reported to diagnose cytomegalovirus status with high specificity and sensitivity in both the original cohort and the validation cohort. An association between a missense DCLRE1C variant and V-gene and J-gene trimming of TCR beta chains was found in a later genetic analysis and replicated in an independent cohort. In this cohort, only TCR beta chains were sequenced, and detectable features were limited by the absence of alpha or paired-chain data. In a later analysis, most CMV-associated TCR beta chains were found to appear HLA-restricted, with HLA associations seemingly driven largely by CMV exposure. HLA typing was unavailable for some donors at each locus, so association tests used only the typed subset. Because the 87-base-pair reads could not distinguish some IMGT-functional V segments, including TRBV6-2 and TRBV6-3, those segments were excluded. Because counts were too low, around 18 rarely observed V segments, including chromosome 9 orphons, were left out of the earlier analysis of some 640 of the donors. A later analysis found that HLA-associated TCR beta chains were more clonally expanded and had lower generation probabilities than equally common non-associated chains. An earlier analysis of around 500 of the donors showed that most TCR beta V segments appeared in productive rearrangements either about 87% or about 30% of the time, which broadly matched IMGT annotations. According to the authors, the approach could potentially be generalized to other disease states and immunological phenotypes. Compared with the roughly 710-donor mean, donors in an Asian-associated ancestry cluster had fewer N-insertions in productive TCRs, according to a later genetic analysis. Sequencing depth was assumed to be roughly uniform across donors in the presence/absence analyses, though that assumption may not hold. Three of the identified cytomegalovirus-associated TCR beta chains were confirmed in vitro to be specific for cytomegalovirus antigens. When HLA alleles, especially DR and DQ, strongly co-occurred, TCR associations were difficult to assign to individual alleles. According to a later analysis, TCR association rates differed among HLA loci, with DRB1 alleles showing the most associated TCRs and HLA-C alleles showing the fewest. In the study, some 160 TCR beta chains were listed as associated with cytomegalovirus. A later analysis reported that several top co-occurrence clusters appeared linked to parvovirus B19, influenza, CMV and Epstein-Barr virus. Specific HLA alleles were associated with over 15,000 TCR beta sequences at a false discovery rate of 0.05 in a later analysis. Correlated functional status among segregating V segments might be attributable to linkage disequilibrium, but an unknown experimental factor could not be ruled out. A further reported finding was that TCR beta sequences accurately predicted the HLA-A and HLA-B alleles for most subjects in the first cohort.

The trim is 5 bases for V and 3 bases for J, with a gap of 7 bases between the germline ends. Taken from the germline V gene, the CDR1 and CDR2 loops are MDHEN and SYDVKM. Taken from cysteine to phenylalanine, the CDR3 has 13 residues. The CDR3 DNA has 39 bases and is translated from base 1. The cohort was made up of hundreds of healthy bone marrow donors. At the time of sampling, every cohort member was nominally healthy, though immune exposures that went unrecorded were likely present. The donor tested CMV seronegative and was one of the 352 seronegative cohort members. Each donor provided a peripheral blood sample, and peripheral blood mononuclear cells were used for TCR beta sequencing. The Qiagen DNeasy Blood Extraction Kit was used to extract genomic DNA from the blood cell samples. As to this clone: It has no known antigen specificity. The input lacks base qualities; no much larger clone sits a single base away.

The library was prepared using the immunoSEQ multiplex PCR assay. The multiplex PCR relied on a mix of 60 forward primers for TCR Vbeta segments and 13 reverse primers for TCR Jbeta segments. A multiplex PCR assay on genomic DNA amplified the CDR3 region of rearranged TCR beta genes. Amplified TCR beta libraries were sequenced as 87-base-pair reads on the Illumina HiSeq System. Regarding the original processing steps: A later analysis tallied roughly 78 million unique TCR beta chains across the 640 or so repertoires, and some 12 million of those chains were shared by two or more donors. Raw reads were error-corrected and collapsed into unique sequences by a nearest-neighbor algorithm in which closely related sequences were merged to remove PCR and sequencing errors. Alignment of CDR3 sequences to IMGT reference sequences was used to assign V, D and J gene segments. Each retained sequence needed at least a six-nucleotide match to both a V gene segment and a J gene segment. A rearrangement counted as productive if the CDR3 had no stop codons and remained in frame with V and J, and every other rearrangement counted as non-productive. Following IMGT convention, CDR3 was defined as the stretch from the second conserved V-encoded cysteine up to the conserved J-encoded phenylalanine. In an earlier analysis of more than 550 of the donors, sequences lacking an unambiguous match to a single V gene segment were excluded. In an earlier analysis of 587 of the donors, a V segment was called functional when productive rearrangements were above 56.7%, and segregating when the standard deviation between donors exceeded 5%. A statistical classification framework was developed to diagnose cytomegalovirus status using the catalog of TCR beta chain sequences. A later analysis assigned V and J genes by comparing TCR nucleotide sequences with IMGT/GENE-DB human TR gene sequences. In a later analysis, CDR3 sequences and most-parsimonious VDJ recombination scenarios were assigned using the TCRdist pipeline. A later analysis defined each TCR beta chain by its CDR3 amino acid sequence plus V-gene family, and excluded reads lacking a unique V-gene family. A later analysis removed nearly 600 highly shared, low-generation-probability nucleotide sequences to deal with suspected cross-contamination and a sequencing artifact. In a later analysis, a clonal expansion index was calculated for each public chain from normalized within-repertoire ranks of inferred template counts. In a later analysis, generation probabilities were computed with a VDJ recombination model fitted to out-of-frame rearrangements, and the resulting probabilities were checked against IGoR. A later analysis scored TCR-TCR, TCR-HLA and TCR-CMV co-occurrence with hypergeometric tests, applying a repertoire-size bias correction to TCR pairs. A later analysis estimated false discovery rates by permuting HLA or CMV assignments 20 times. In a later analysis, co-occurring TCRs were grouped using DBSCAN, and TCRdist sequence similarity was added for clustering within HLA-allele-positive subsets. For co-occurrence clustering, repertoires with fewer than 30,000 or more than 120,000 public chains were excluded, along with roughly 5 repertoires with anomalous nucleotide sharing. TCRdb obtained this table from immuneACCESS and retained in-frame rearrangements with V and J assigned. These tables miss some clones; where compared with another copy, unresolved V genes account for less than half of the shortfall, and the remainder is unexplained. V, J and clone size derive from that table, while D and trimming were established from the DNA sequence. Present in this sample are a few hundred thousand clones, 70% to 90% of which were seen just once. The ten largest clones represent approximately 2.8% of the sample.

The sequence was collected from a man in his thirties or forties in good health and CMV-seronegative. Sequenced input: PBMCs. The chain is encoded by TRBV28 joined to TRBJ1-4, with the D gene call left open. The nucleotides are TGTGCCAGCAGTGTGAGGGCTAATGAAAAACTGTTTTTT. It specifies CASSVRANEKLFF.